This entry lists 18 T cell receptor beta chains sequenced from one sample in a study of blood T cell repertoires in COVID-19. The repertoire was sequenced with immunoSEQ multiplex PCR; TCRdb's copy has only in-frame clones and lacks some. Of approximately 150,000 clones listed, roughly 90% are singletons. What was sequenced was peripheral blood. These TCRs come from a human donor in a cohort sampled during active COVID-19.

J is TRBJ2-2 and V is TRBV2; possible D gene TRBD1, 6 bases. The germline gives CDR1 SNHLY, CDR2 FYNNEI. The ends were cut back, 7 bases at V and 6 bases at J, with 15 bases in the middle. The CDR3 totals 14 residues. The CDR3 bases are TGTGCCAGCAAGATGGGACACCGACCCGGGGAGCTGTTTTTT. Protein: CASKMGHRPGELFF.

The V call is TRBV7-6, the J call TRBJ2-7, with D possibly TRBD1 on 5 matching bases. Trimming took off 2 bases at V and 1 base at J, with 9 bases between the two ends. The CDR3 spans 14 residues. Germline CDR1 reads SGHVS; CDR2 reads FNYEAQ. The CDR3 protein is CASSLLQGSYEQYF. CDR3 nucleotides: TGTGCCAGCAGCTTACTCCAGGGATCCTACGAGCAGTACTTC.

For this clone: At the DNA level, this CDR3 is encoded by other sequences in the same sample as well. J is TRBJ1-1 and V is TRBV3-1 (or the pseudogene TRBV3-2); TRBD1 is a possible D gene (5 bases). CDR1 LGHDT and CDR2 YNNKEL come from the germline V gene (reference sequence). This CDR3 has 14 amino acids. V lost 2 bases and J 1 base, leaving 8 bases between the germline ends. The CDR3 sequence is CASSQIDRNTEAFF. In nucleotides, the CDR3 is TGTGCCAGCAGCCAAATAGACAGGAACACTGAAGCTTTCTTT.

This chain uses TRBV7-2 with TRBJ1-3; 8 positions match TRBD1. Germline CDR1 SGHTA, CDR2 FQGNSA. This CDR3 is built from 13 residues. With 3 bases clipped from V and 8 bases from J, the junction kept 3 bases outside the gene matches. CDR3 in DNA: TGTGCCAGCAGCTTCAGACAGGGGTACACCATATATTTT. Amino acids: CASSFRQGYTIYF.

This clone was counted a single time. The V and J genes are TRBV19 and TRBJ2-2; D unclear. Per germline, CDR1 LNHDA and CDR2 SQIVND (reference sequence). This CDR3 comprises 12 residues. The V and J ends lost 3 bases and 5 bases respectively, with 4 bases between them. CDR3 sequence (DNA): TGTGCCAGTAGTATCGGGACCGGGGAGCTGTTTTTT. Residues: CASSIGTGELFF.

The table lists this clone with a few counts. This CDR3 reads CASSGQPNTEAFF. For the CDR3, the DNA is TGTGCCAGCAGCGGACAGCCGAACACTGAAGCTTTCTTT. The chain combines TRBV7-3 with TRBJ1-1; D is perhaps TRBD1 (6 bases). Trimming shortened V by 5 bases and J by 1 base, and 8 bases separated the two germline ends. The CDR3 extends over 13 amino acids. Germline CDR1 reads SGHTA; CDR2 reads FQGTGA.

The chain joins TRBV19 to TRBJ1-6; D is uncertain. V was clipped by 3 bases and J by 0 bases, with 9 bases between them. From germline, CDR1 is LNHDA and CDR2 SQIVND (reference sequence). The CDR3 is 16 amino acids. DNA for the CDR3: TGTGCCAGTAGTATGAGGCAGAGCTCCTATAATTCACCCCTCCACTTT. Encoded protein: CASSMRQSSYNSPLHF.

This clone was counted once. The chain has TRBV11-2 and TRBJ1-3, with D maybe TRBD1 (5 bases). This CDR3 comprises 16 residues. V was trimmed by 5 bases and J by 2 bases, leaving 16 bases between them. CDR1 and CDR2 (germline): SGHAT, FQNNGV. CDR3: CASSPQGSVPGNTIYF. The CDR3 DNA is TGTGCCAGCAGCCCCCAGGGATCCGTACCTGGAAACACCATATATTTT.

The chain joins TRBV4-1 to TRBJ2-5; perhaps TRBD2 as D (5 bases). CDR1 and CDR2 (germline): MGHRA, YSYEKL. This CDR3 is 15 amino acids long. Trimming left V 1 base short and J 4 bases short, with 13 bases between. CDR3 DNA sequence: TGCGCCAGCAGCCAAGTCGGCCTAGCCATAGAGACCCAGTACTTC. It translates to CASSQVGLAIETQYF.

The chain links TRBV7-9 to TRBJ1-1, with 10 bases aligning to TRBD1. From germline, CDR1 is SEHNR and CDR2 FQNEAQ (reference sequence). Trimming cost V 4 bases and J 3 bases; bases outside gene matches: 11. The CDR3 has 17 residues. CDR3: CASSSRFGTGDDTEAFF. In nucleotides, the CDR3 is TGTGCCAGCAGCTCTAGGTTCGGGACAGGGGATGACACTGAAGCTTTCTTT. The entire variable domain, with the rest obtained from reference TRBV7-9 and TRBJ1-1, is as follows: DTGVSQNPRHKITKRGQNVTFRCDPISEHNRLYWYRQTLGQGPEFLTYFQNEAQLEKSRLLSDRFSAERPKGSFSTLEIQRTEQGDSAMYLCASSSRFGTGDDTEAFFGQGTRLTVV.

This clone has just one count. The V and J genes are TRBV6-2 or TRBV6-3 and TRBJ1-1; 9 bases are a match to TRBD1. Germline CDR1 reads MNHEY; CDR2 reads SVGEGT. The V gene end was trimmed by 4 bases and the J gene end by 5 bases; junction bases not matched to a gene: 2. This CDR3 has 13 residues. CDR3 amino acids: CASSWDRVTEAFF. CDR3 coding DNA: TGTGCCAGCAGTTGGGACAGGGTGACTGAAGCTTTCTTT.

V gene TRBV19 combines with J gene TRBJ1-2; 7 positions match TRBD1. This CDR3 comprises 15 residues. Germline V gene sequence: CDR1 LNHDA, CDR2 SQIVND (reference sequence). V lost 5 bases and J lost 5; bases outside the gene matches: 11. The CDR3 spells CASSDDQGVPYGYTF. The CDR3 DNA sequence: TGTGCCAGTAGTGACGATCAGGGGGTCCCGTATGGCTACACCTTC.

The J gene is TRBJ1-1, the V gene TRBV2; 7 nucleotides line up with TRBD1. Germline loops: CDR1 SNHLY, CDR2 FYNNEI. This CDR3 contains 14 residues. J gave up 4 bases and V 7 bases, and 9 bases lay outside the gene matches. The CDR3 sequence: CASTLQGSATEAFF. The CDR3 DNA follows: TGTGCCAGCACCTTACAGGGGTCGGCCACTGAAGCTTTCTTT.

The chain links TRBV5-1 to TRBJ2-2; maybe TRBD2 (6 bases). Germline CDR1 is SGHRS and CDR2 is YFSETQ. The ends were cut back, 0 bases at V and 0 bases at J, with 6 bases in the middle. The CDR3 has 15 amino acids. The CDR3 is CASSLGGANTGELFF. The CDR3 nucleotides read TGCGCCAGCAGCTTGGGCGGGGCGAACACCGGGGAGCTGTTTTTT.

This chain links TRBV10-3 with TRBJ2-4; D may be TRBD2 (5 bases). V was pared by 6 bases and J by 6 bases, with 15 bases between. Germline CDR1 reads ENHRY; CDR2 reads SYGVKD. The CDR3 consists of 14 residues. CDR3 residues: CAIRSGVDANIQYF. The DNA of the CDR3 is TGTGCCATCAGGAGCGGAGTCGACGCAAACATTCAGTACTTC.

The CDR3 spells CASSLGGNNQPQHF. As DNA, the CDR3 is TGTGCCAGCAGCTTAGGAGGGAACAATCAGCCCCAGCATTTT. This chain connects TRBV7-9 to TRBJ1-5; D unresolved. The germline gives CDR1 SEHNR, CDR2 FQNEAQ (reference sequence). This CDR3 has 14 residues. V was pared by 1 base and J by 3 bases, with 7 bases between.

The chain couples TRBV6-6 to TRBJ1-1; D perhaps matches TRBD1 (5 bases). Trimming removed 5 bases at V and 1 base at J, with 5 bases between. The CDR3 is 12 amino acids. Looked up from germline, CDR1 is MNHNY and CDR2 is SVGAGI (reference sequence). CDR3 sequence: CASSTGNTEAFF. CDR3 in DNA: TGTGCCAGCAGTACAGGGAACACTGAAGCTTTCTTT.

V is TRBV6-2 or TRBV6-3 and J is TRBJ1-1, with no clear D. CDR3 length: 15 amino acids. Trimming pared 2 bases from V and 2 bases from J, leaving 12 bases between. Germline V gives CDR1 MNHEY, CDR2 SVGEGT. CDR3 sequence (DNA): TGTGCCAGCAGTTACCCGACTTACAAAAACACTGAAGCTTTCTTT. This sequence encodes CASSYPTYKNTEAFF.